This TCR beta chain stems from a study of tumor and adjacent non-tumor tissue in lung cancer. Study background: Around 4.5 million productive TCRbeta reads were obtained per sample on average. General observations from the study: Significantly higher TCR diversity was found in tumor than normal lung.

A modified ARM-PCR protocol with three rounds of nested PCR amplified TCRbeta. TCRdb independently ran MiXCR on the multiplex PCR reads; one entry per CDR3 protein. The data contain about 70,000 distinct CDR3 sequences, 60% to 75% of them singletons. No cell sorting was done before RNA was extracted from the tissue. Between August and November 2014, newly diagnosed, chemotherapy-naive lung cancer patients underwent thoracic surgery in China. In the case of this clonotype: The antigen is undetermined.

CDR1 and CDR2 (germline): SGHRS, YFSETQ. The CDR3 contains 17 residues. Trimming pared 1 base from V and 6 bases from J, leaving 22 bases between. This chain connects TRBV5-1 to TRBJ1-2, with a tentative D call TRBD1 (5 bases). The clonotype was recovered from a man in his fifties or sixties with non-small cell lung cancer. The sequenced sample consisted of lung tumor tissue. This CDR3 reads CASSLSLGTLGEDGYTF. CDR3 sequence (DNA): TGCGCCAGCAGCTTGTCGTTAGGGACCCTAGGCGAAGATGGCTACACCTTC.